This TCR beta chain was observed in a study of T-cell reconstitution after alpha-beta-depleted transplantation in children. Whole-study results and caveats: In some patients, recipient T cells and intrathymic progenitors surviving conditioning explained high day-60 diversity.

This clonotype was detected a few times. Its antigen is currently unknown. Unique molecular identifiers were incorporated when the TCRbeta library was constructed. In TCRdb, the PCR reads were re-called with MiXCR into one record per CDR3 protein. The sample has almost 250,000 distinct CDR3 sequences, 20% to 30% seen once; the top ten hold around 2.5%. Germline V gene data show CDR1 as SGHVS and CDR2 as FQNEAQ. Trimming left V 1 base short and J 6 bases short, with 13 bases between. This CDR3 contains 15 residues. This rearrangement joins TRBV7-8 to TRBJ1-5; the D gene is possibly TRBD1 (6 bases). Sequenced material: PBMCs, taken before TCRalphabeta/CD19-depleted stem cell transplant. The receptor was isolated from a girl aged 2 to 9 with Fanconi anemia, due to receive a stem cell transplant. CDR3 coding DNA: TGTGCCAGCAGCTTAGTCGGCAGGGGTACTCAGCCCCAGCATTTT. It specifies CASSLVGRGTQPQHF.